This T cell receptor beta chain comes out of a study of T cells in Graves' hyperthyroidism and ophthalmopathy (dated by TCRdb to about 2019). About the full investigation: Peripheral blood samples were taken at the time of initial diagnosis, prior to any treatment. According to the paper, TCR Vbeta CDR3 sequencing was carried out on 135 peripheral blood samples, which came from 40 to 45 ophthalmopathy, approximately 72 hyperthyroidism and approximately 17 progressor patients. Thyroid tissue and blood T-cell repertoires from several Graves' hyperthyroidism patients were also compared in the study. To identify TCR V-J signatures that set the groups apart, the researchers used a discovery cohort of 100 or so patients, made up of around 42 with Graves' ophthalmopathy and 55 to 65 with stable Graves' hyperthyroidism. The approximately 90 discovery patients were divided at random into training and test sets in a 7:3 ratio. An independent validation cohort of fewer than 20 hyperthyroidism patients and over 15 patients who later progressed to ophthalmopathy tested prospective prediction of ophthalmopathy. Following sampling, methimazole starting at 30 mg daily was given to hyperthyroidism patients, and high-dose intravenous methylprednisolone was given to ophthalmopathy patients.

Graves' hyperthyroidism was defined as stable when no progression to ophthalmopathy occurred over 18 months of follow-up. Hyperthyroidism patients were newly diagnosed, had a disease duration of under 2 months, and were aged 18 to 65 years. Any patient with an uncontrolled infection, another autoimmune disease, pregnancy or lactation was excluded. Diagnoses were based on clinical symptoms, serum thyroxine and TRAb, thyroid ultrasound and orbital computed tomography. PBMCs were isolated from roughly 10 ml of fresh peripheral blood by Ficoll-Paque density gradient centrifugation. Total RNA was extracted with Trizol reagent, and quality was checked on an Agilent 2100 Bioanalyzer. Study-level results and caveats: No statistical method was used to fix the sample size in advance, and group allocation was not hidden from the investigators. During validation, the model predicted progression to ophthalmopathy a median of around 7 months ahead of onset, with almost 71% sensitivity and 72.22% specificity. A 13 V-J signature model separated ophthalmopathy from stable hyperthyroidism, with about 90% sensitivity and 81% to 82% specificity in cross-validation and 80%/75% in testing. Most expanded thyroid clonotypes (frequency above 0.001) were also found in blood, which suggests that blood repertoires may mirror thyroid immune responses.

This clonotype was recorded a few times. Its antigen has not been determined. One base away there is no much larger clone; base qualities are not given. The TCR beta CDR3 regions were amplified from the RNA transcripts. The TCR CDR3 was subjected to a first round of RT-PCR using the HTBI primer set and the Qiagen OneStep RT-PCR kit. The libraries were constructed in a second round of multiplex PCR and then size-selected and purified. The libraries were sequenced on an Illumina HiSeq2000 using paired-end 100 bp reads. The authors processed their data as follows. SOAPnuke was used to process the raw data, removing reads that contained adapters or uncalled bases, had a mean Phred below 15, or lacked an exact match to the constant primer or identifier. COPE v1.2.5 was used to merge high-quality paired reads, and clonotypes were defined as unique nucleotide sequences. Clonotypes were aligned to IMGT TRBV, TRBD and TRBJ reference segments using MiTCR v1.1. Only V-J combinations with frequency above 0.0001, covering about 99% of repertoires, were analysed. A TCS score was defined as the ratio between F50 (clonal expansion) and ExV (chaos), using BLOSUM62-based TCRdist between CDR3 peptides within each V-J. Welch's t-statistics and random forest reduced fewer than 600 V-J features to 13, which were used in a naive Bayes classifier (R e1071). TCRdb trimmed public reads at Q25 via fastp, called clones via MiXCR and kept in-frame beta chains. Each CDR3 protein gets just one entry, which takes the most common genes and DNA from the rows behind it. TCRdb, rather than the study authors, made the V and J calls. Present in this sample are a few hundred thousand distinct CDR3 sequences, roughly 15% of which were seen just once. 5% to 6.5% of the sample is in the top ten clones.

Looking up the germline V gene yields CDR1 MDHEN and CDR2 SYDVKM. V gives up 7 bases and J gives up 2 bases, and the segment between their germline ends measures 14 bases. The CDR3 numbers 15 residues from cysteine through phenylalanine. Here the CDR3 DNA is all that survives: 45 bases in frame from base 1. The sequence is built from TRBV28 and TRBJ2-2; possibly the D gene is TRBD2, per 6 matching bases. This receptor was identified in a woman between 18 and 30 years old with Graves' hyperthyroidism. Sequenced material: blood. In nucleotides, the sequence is TGTGCCAGCACCGTGGGAGGACGAAACACCGGGGAGCTGTTTTTT. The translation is CASTVGGRNTGELFF.